Listed below are T cell receptor beta chains from one sample, sequenced in a study of blood T cell repertoires in COVID-19. Sequenced by immunoSEQ multiplex PCR; TCRdb stores in-frame clones only, minus some. The sample consists of about 180,000 clones, roughly 88% of them appearing once. The sequencing sample was made of peripheral blood. Receptors originate from a woman older than 75 with acute or convalescent COVID-19. CDR3s include the opening cysteine and the closing phenylalanine or tryptophan. The D gene is left open where the match is weak. Size is stated for part of the rows, as once, few or many counts, or as a class when the clone is expanded.

d_call j_call v_call clone_size cdr3_aa cdr3_nt
NA TRBJ2-1 TRBV25-1 once CASSEDDRGQFF TGTGCCAGCAGTGAAGACGACCGCGGGCAGTTCTTC
NA TRBJ1-2 TRBV2 NA CASRQGGYGYTF TGTGCCAGCAGGCAAGGGGGTTATGGCTACACCTTC
NA TRBJ1-2 TRBV7-2 NA CASSLQGPPNYGYTF TGTGCCAGCAGCTTACAGGGCCCCCCTAACTATGGCTACACCTTC
TRBD2 TRBJ2-1 TRBV29-1 NA CSVAGLAGSYEQFF TGCAGCGTCGCCGGACTAGCGGGTTCGTATGAGCAGTTCTTC
NA TRBJ1-2 TRBV6-5 once CASSPQNYGYTF TGTGCCAGCAGCCCACAAAACTATGGCTACACCTTC
NA TRBJ2-2 TRBV7-2 NA CASSLAVSAGELFF TGTGCCAGCAGCTTAGCAGTGTCGGCCGGGGAGCTGTTTTTT
NA TRBJ2-3 TRBV19 NA CASKGGIITDTQYF TGTGCCAGTAAGGGCGGGATAATAACAGATACGCAGTATTTT
NA TRBJ1-2 TRBV7-3 few CASSPTANYGYTF TGTGCCAGCAGCCCGACAGCTAACTATGGCTACACCTTC
NA TRBJ2-3 TRBV19 NA CASSIGLDTSTDTQYF TGTGCCAGTAGTATCGGTCTTGACACTAGCACAGATACGCAGTATTTT
NA TRBJ2-2 TRBV5-5 NA CASSPVAGELFF TGTGCCAGCAGCCCGGTTGCCGGGGAGCTGTTTTTT
TRBD1 TRBJ1-1 TRBV7-9 NA CASSFGLGQGMNTEAFF TGTGCCAGCAGTTTTGGCCTCGGACAGGGGATGAACACTGAAGCTTTCTTT
NA TRBJ2-5 TRBV30 NA CAGKDGSQETQYF TGTGCCGGAAAAGACGGGAGTCAAGAGACCCAGTACTTC
TRBD2 TRBJ2-5 TRBV3-1/TRBV3-2 NA CASSLRTSGGQETQYF TGTGCCAGCAGCCTCCGGACTAGCGGGGGACAAGAGACCCAGTACTTC
NA TRBJ1-1 TRBV7-2 NA CASSAVTGVYTEAFF TGTGCCAGCAGCGCGGTCACAGGAGTGTACACTGAAGCTTTCTTT
TRBD2 TRBJ2-5 TRBV3-1/TRBV3-2 NA CASSLTSGQETQYF TGTGCCAGCAGCCTCACTAGCGGCCAAGAAACCCAGTACTTC
NA TRBJ1-5 TRBV19 once CASSIAPLQPQHF TGTGCCAGTAGTATAGCCCCCTTACAGCCCCAGCATTTT
TRBD1 TRBJ2-7 TRBV7-8 NA CASSFGTEPYEQYF TGTGCCAGCAGCTTCGGGACAGAACCCTACGAGCAGTACTTC
TRBD2 TRBJ2-1 TRBV3-1/TRBV3-2 NA CASTLGGVSYNEQFF TGTGCCAGCACCCTCGGGGGGGTGAGCTACAATGAGCAGTTCTTC
NA TRBJ2-7 TRBV11-2 NA CASSPDRGGYEQYF TGTGCCAGCAGCCCAGACAGGGGAGGGTACGAGCAGTACTTC
NA TRBJ2-1 TRBV7-2 once CASSLHDRLIYNEQFF TGTGCCAGCAGCCTCCACGACAGGCTCATCTACAATGAGCAGTTCTTC
NA TRBJ1-3 TRBV3-1/TRBV3-2 once CASSPLKPTGNTIYF TGTGCCAGCAGCCCGTTGAAACCTACTGGAAACACCATATATTTT
TRBD1 TRBJ1-1 TRBV27 few CASSLTGGVGMNTEAFF TGTGCCAGCAGTCTTACAGGGGGCGTTGGGATGAACACTGAAGCTTTCTTT
NA TRBJ1-1 TRBV29-1 many CSVSLGGWNTEAFF TGCAGCGTTTCCTTGGGGGGATGGAACACTGAAGCTTTCTTT
NA TRBJ1-5 TRBV2 NA CASRMGGGNQPQHF TGTGCCAGCCGTATGGGTGGAGGGAATCAGCCCCAGCATTTT
TRBD1 TRBJ1-2 TRBV10-2 NA CASSPQGAGYGYTF TGCGCCAGCAGTCCTCAGGGGGCAGGGTATGGCTACACCTTC
NA TRBJ2-3 TRBV20-1 NA CSARFGDTQYF TGCAGTGCTAGGTTCGGAGATACGCAGTATTTT
TRBD2 TRBJ2-1 TRBV9 NA CASSFLAGGNEQFF TGTGCCAGCAGCTTCCTAGCGGGGGGGAATGAGCAGTTCTTC
NA TRBJ1-2 TRBV5-1 NA CASSAAGGNYGYTF TGCGCCAGCAGCGCGGCGGGAGGGAACTATGGCTACACCTTC
TRBD1 TRBJ2-1 TRBV19 NA CASSIELGQGYNEQFF TGTGCCAGTAGTATAGAACTCGGACAGGGGTACAATGAGCAGTTCTTC
TRBD1 TRBJ1-1 TRBV6-2/TRBV6-3 few CASSYLGGSAEAFF TGTGCCAGCAGTTACTTAGGGGGCTCGGCTGAAGCTTTCTTT
TRBD2 TRBJ2-7 TRBV15 NA CATSRELAGGHQEQYF TGTGCCACCAGCAGGGAACTAGCGGGGGGGCATCAAGAGCAGTACTTC
NA TRBJ2-7 TRBV25-1 NA CASSEIEGRGYEQYF TGTGCCAGCAGTGAAATCGAGGGCAGGGGCTACGAGCAGTACTTC
TRBD2 TRBJ2-2 TRBV27 once CASRRPSGPGELFF TGTGCCAGCAGAAGGCCTAGCGGTCCCGGGGAGCTGTTTTTT
NA TRBJ2-7 TRBV11-2 NA CASSRGGGSYEQYF TGTGCCAGCAGCCGAGGTGGAGGGTCCTACGAGCAGTACTTC
TRBD2 TRBJ2-1 TRBV5-1 NA CASSLATASGRHNEQFF TGCGCCAGCAGCTTGGCCACGGCTAGCGGGAGGCACAATGAGCAGTTCTTC
NA TRBJ1-5 TRBV5-8 NA CASSLVTDSNQPQHF TGTGCCAGCAGCTTAGTGACAGATAGCAATCAGCCCCAGCATTTT
NA TRBJ1-5 TRBV9 few CASSAQGISNQPQHF TGTGCCAGCAGCGCCCAGGGAATTAGCAATCAGCCCCAGCATTTT
NA TRBJ2-3 TRBV5-8 NA CASSLGQRYFSTDTQYF TGTGCCAGCAGCTTGGGTCAGCGGTACTTTAGCACAGATACGCAGTATTTT
TRBD1 TRBJ2-7 TRBV12-5 NA CASGLVRGQGSPYEQYF TGTGCTAGTGGTTTGGTCAGGGGACAGGGGAGTCCCTACGAGCAGTACTTC
TRBD2 TRBJ2-4 TRBV19 NA CASSILAGPQGIQYF TGTGCCAGTAGTATCCTAGCGGGGCCCCAGGGCATTCAGTACTTC
TRBD2 TRBJ2-2 TRBV27 NA CATGGWSNTGELFF TGTGCCACGGGAGGGTGGTCGAACACCGGGGAGCTGTTTTTT
NA TRBJ2-3 TRBV10-1 once CASSESGTDTQYF TGCGCCAGCAGTGAATCGGGAACAGATACGCAGTATTTT
NA TRBJ2-1 TRBV7-9 NA CASSLRTADNEQFF TGTGCCAGCAGCCTCCGGACAGCGGACAATGAGCAGTTCTTC
TRBD1 TRBJ2-7 TRBV6-2/TRBV6-3 NA CASSIRDRARYEQYF TGTGCCAGCAGTATCCGGGACAGGGCTCGCTACGAGCAGTACTTC
TRBD1 TRBJ1-2 TRBV7-9 NA CASSAGQAYGYTF TGTGCCAGCAGCGCGGGACAGGCCTATGGCTACACCTTC
NA TRBJ1-1 TRBV18 NA CASSPGGRRDTEAFF TGTGCCAGCTCACCAGGGGGGAGAAGGGACACTGAAGCTTTCTTT
NA TRBJ2-5 TRBV2 NA CASSPARETQYF TGTGCCAGCAGCCCCGCTAGAGAGACCCAGTACTTC
TRBD1 TRBJ1-2 TRBV27 NA CASSSSGQGAGGYTF TGTGCCAGCAGTTCCTCCGGACAGGGGGCTGGAGGCTACACCTTC
TRBD1 TRBJ1-6 TRBV7-9 NA CASSRTGENSPLHF TGTGCCAGCAGCCGGACAGGGGAAAATTCACCCCTCCACTTT
TRBD2 TRBJ2-1 TRBV5-1 NA CASSLASGGHYNEQFF TGCGCCAGCAGCTTGGCTAGCGGGGGGCATTACAATGAGCAGTTCTTC